The next 28 T cell receptor beta chains were all read from a single sample in a study of PD-1 blockade in classical Hodgkin lymphoma. Every patient was affected by relapse after autologous stem cell transplantation, while exposure to brentuximab vedotin was not uniform. Thawed PBMCs were the source of CD8+ T cells, obtained through magnetic negative selection. The table came from immunoSEQ multiplex PCR; TCRdb's copy has only in-frame clones and leaves some out. Of about 27,000 clones in the sample, roughly 88% were seen once. Sequenced here: CD8+ T cells from blood, sampled at baseline. Receptors were obtained from a human donor with classical Hodgkin lymphoma.

The chain uses TRBV7-8 and TRBJ1-5, with D unresolved. CDR1 SGHVS and CDR2 FQNEAQ come from the germline V gene. Trimming took 1 base from V and 3 from J, leaving 7 bases between them. The CDR3 sequence is 14 residues long. The CDR3 is CASSLDRSNQPQHF. The DNA for the CDR3 is TGTGCCAGCAGCTTAGACCGCTCCAATCAGCCCCAGCATTTT. Combining the CDR3 with reference TRBV7-8 and TRBJ1-5 gives the whole variable domain GAGVSQSPRYKVAKRGQDVALRCDPISGHVSLFWYQQALGQGPEFLTYFQNEAQLDKSGLPSDRFFAERPEGSVSTLKIQRTQQEDSAVYLCASSLDRSNQPQHFGDGTRLSIL.

This clone has a single count. The V call is TRBV6-5, the J call TRBJ1-2; D is possibly TRBD1 (6 bases). Between the trimmed V and J ends, which lost 0 bases and 5 bases, there was a span of 16 bases. The CDR3 is 16 residues long. Germline V CDR1 and CDR2: MNHEY, SVGAGI. This chain's CDR3 is CASSYSQGHSIYGYTF. The CDR3 DNA follows: TGTGCCAGCAGTTACTCGCAGGGACATAGCATTTATGGCTACACCTTC.

The chain recombines TRBV7-9 with TRBJ2-7; maybe TRBD2 (6 bases). V dropped 5 bases and J dropped 3 bases, with 20 bases sitting between them. The CDR3 extends over 16 amino acids. Germline V gives CDR1 SEHNR, CDR2 FQNEAQ (reference sequence). The DNA for the CDR3 is TGTGCCAGCAGCGGGGGAAATAGCGGTTTATTCTACGAGCAGTACTTC. Translated: CASSGGNSGLFYEQYF.

This sequence joins TRBV28 and TRBJ1-4, with D maybe TRBD1 (6 bases). Trimming took 7 bases from V and 8 from J, leaving 17 bases between them. The CDR3 has 14 residues. Germline lookup yields CDR1 MDHEN and CDR2 SYDVKM. Written as DNA, the CDR3 is TGTGCCAGCATGGGAGCCAGGGGCAGCGAAAAACTGTTTTTT. Translation: CASMGARGSEKLFF.

This chain joins TRBV6-6 and TRBJ2-7; D gene ambiguous. The CDR3 contains 16 residues. With 1 base removed from V and 2 bases from J, the gap between germline ends came to 15 bases. The V gene's germline CDR1 is MNHNY and CDR2 SVGAGI (reference sequence). CDR3: CASSYFENSAPYEQYF. The CDR3 DNA reads TGTGCCAGCAGTTACTTCGAAAACAGTGCACCCTACGAGCAGTACTTC.

The chain couples TRBV10-3 to TRBJ2-1; D not resolved. Germline loops: CDR1 ENHRY, CDR2 SYGVKD. This CDR3 has 13 amino acids. V gave up 10 bases and J gave up 0 bases, with 10 bases separating them. The CDR3 coding sequence is TGTGCCACCCGGACGGACTCCTACAATGAGCAGTTCTTC. Its protein is CATRTDSYNEQFF.

This sequence joins TRBV19 and TRBJ2-2; D call uncertain. Germline V gives CDR1 LNHDA, CDR2 SQIVND (reference sequence). The CDR3 has 14 amino acids. V was shortened by 5 bases and J by 0 bases, with 7 bases between the two germline ends. For the CDR3, the DNA is TGTGCCAGTAGTGGCCCGTCGAACACCGGGGAGCTGTTTTTT. Its translation: CASSGPSNTGELFF. The variable domain in full, completed from reference TRBV19 and TRBJ2-2, reads DGGITQSPKYLFRKEGQNVTLSCEQNLNHDAMYWYRQDPGQGLRLIYYSQIVNDFQKGDIAEGYSVSREKKESFPLTVTSAQKNPTAFYLCASSGPSNTGELFFGEGSRLTVL.

The CDR3 DNA reads as TGTGCCAGCAGCTTAATTAGCTATGAAGCTTTCTTT. Its translation is CASSLISYEAFF. The chain combines TRBV7-9 with TRBJ1-1, with no clear D. The CDR3 consists of 12 residues. V was pared by 2 bases and J by 7 bases, with 8 bases between. Germline lookup yields CDR1 SEHNR and CDR2 FQNEAQ (reference sequence).

The chain links TRBV23-1 to TRBJ1-2; 8 nucleotides line up with TRBD1. TRBV23-1 has ORF status, its function being uncertain. V shed 8 bases and J 7 bases; nucleotides not matched to a gene: 6. The CDR3 runs to 12 residues. DNA of the CDR3: TGCGCCAGCCCTCGGACAGGGACTGGCTACACCTTC. Encoded protein: CASPRTGTGYTF.

The CDR3 sequence: CASSPGGQGRHGYTF. The CDR3 coding sequence is TGTGCCAGCAGTCCCGGGGGGCAGGGAAGACATGGCTACACCTTC. The chain couples TRBV11-2 to TRBJ1-2; weak D call: TRBD1 (6 bases). This CDR3 is 15 amino acids long. The ends were cut back, 6 bases at V and 6 bases at J, with 20 bases in the middle. CDR1 is SGHAT and CDR2 is FQNNGV in the germline V gene.

The chain combines TRBV30 with TRBJ2-6; TRBD1 matches 8 bases. V shed 1 base and J 4 bases; nucleotides not matched to a gene: 12. There are 18 residues in the CDR3. Germline V gene data show CDR1 as GTSNPN and CDR2 as SVGIG (reference sequence). Here the CDR3 DNA reads TGTGCCTGGAGTGGGCTTGAGACAGGGGAATCCGGGGCCAACGTCCTGACTTTC. Translated, it gives CAWSGLETGESGANVLTF.

The gene calls are TRBV7-6 and TRBJ2-7; D may be TRBD1 (5 bases). The V gene lost 2 bases and the J gene lost 6 bases, with 5 bases spanning the gap. CDR3 length: 11 amino acids. The germline gives CDR1 SGHVS, CDR2 FNYEAQ. This CDR3 is CASSLTGEQYF. The DNA for the CDR3 is TGTGCCAGCAGCTTAACAGGCGAGCAGTACTTC.

V is TRBV2 and J is TRBJ2-1; 9 nucleotides agree with TRBD1. Per germline, CDR1 SNHLY and CDR2 FYNNEI. V shed 7 bases and J 3 bases; nucleotides not matched to a gene: 7. The CDR3 length is 15 residues. The CDR3 nucleotides read TGTGCCAGCAAGAACGGACAGGGGCTCTACAATGAGCAGTTCTTC. Translated, it gives CASKNGQGLYNEQFF. Full variable domain (missing parts from reference TRBV2 and TRBJ2-1): EPEVTQTPSHQVTQMGQEVILRCVPISNHLYFYWYRQILGQKVEFLVSFYNNEISEKSEIFDDQFSVERPDGSNFTLKIRSTKLEDSAMYFCASKNGQGLYNEQFFGPGTRLTVL.

This chain links TRBV5-1 with TRBJ2-7; 7 positions agree with TRBD2. J lost 7 bases, V lost 0 bases, and 10 bases had no gene match. The CDR3 has 15 amino acids. Germline CDR1 and CDR2: SGHRS and YFSETQ. The CDR3 DNA sequence: TGCGCCAGCAGCTTGGCGGCGGGAGCGTCTCGGGAGCAGTACTTC. Translated: CASSLAAGASREQYF.

The chain is built from TRBV4-1 and TRBJ2-1; D remains ambiguous. V lost 0 bases and J 7 bases, leaving 7 bases between the germline ends. Germline CDR1 is MGHRA and CDR2 is YSYEKL. The CDR3 has 13 amino acids. CDR3 sequence: CASSQDFTNEQFF. CDR3 nucleotide sequence: TGCGCCAGCAGCCAAGATTTCACGAATGAGCAGTTCTTC.

The J gene is TRBJ2-7, the V gene TRBV19, with 15 bases that match TRBD2. This CDR3 has 16 residues. J was trimmed by 3 bases and V by 6 bases; bases with no gene match: 6. Germline loops: CDR1 LNHDA, CDR2 SQIVND (reference sequence). The CDR3 here is CASSGLAGGPFYEQYF. CDR3 DNA: TGTGCCAGTAGCGGACTAGCGGGAGGGCCTTTCTACGAGCAGTACTTC.

CDR3 in DNA: TGCAGCGTAGCCGGGAAAACCGAGGTCGCGACTGAAGCTTTCTTT. It encodes CSVAGKTEVATEAFF. V gene TRBV29-1 combines with J gene TRBJ1-1; no clear D. V was clipped by 6 bases and J by 5 bases, with 22 bases between them. The CDR3 spans 15 residues. Looked up from germline, CDR1 is SQVTM and CDR2 is ANQGSEA.

This rearrangement joins TRBV27 to TRBJ2-7, with TRBD2 as a possible D gene (5 bases). The CDR3 is made up of 16 amino acids. Trimming removed 5 bases from V and 2 bases from J, with 19 bases in between. Germline values: CDR1 MNHEY, CDR2 SMNVEV (reference sequence). The CDR3 protein is CASSNRVGLRAYEQYF. Here the CDR3 DNA reads TGTGCCAGCAGTAACCGGGTCGGACTTAGGGCCTACGAGCAGTACTTC.

The chain employs TRBV11-2 and TRBJ2-2; no definite D call. The CDR3 runs 13 residues. Trimming pared 5 bases from V and 6 bases from J, leaving 10 bases between. Germline loops: CDR1 SGHAT, CDR2 FQNNGV. CDR3 sequence: CASSQTYPGELFF. The CDR3 DNA is TGTGCCAGCAGCCAGACTTACCCCGGGGAGCTGTTTTTT.

V gene TRBV5-6 combines with J gene TRBJ1-1; D is undetermined. This CDR3 spans 15 amino acids. V lost 0 bases to trimming and J lost 6 bases, with 15 bases between them. The germline CDR1 and CDR2 sequences are SGHDT and YYEEEE. CDR3 nucleotides: TGTGCCAGCAGCTTGGCCTCTAAGTATTTGCCTGAAGCTTTCTTT. Amino acids: CASSLASKYLPEAFF.

The rearrangement joins TRBV27 to TRBJ2-7, with TRBD1 matching 9 bases. V shed 5 bases and J 6 bases; nucleotides not matched to a gene: 11. Germline loops: CDR1 MNHEY, CDR2 SMNVEV (reference sequence). CDR3 length: 15 residues. The CDR3: CASSLRQGGLGEQYF. In DNA, the CDR3 is TGTGCCAGCAGTCTCAGACAGGGGGGACTCGGCGAGCAGTACTTC.

The genes are TRBV4-1 and TRBJ1-1; tentative D call: TRBD1 (5 bases). There are 15 residues in the CDR3. Germline V gene lookup returns CDR1 MGHRA and CDR2 YSYEKL. Deletions cut 0 bases from V and 5 bases from J, with 13 bases between. CDR3 sequence reads: CASSQESGIGTEAFF. The CDR3 coding sequence is TGCGCCAGCAGCCAAGAATCAGGGATCGGGACTGAAGCTTTCTTT.

This chain links TRBV6-6 with TRBJ1-3, with 7 bases identical to TRBD1. CDR3 length: 14 amino acids. Germline CDR1 is MNHNY and CDR2 is SVGAGI (reference sequence). V lost 2 bases and J lost 7; bases outside the gene matches: 5. CDR3 loop: CASSYERGHNTIYF. CDR3 DNA sequence: TGTGCCAGCAGTTACGAAAGGGGGCATAACACCATATATTTT.

This clone has just a few counts. The chain uses TRBV4-1 and TRBJ1-5; 9 bases fit TRBD1. CDR1 MGHRA and CDR2 YSYEKL come from the germline V gene. V gave up 10 bases and J gave up 7 bases; unmatched junction bases: 11. The CDR3 runs to 14 residues. The CDR3 DNA reads TGCGCCACCGGACAGGGGAAAAGCGGGCAGCCCCAGCATTTT. Protein sequence: CATGQGKSGQPQHF.

The rearrangement uses TRBV28 and TRBJ2-1; TRBD2 agrees at 11 bases. This CDR3 has 13 residues. Per germline, CDR1 MDHEN and CDR2 SYDVKM. Trimming took 10 bases from V and 5 from J; bases not matched to a gene: 4. The CDR3: CATILAGDNEQFF. In DNA, the CDR3 is TGTGCCACCATACTAGCGGGAGACAATGAGCAGTTCTTC.

The rearrangement uses TRBV28 and TRBJ2-1; 7 bases are shared with TRBD1. The CDR3 runs 16 residues. CDR1 is MDHEN and CDR2 is SYDVKM in the germline V gene. Trimming cost V 4 bases and J 1 base; bases outside gene matches: 7. This CDR3 is CASSSRRDSSYNEQFF. CDR3 in DNA: TGTGCCAGCAGTTCACGCCGGGACAGTTCCTACAATGAGCAGTTCTTC.

The chain recombines TRBV7-8 with TRBJ2-5; tentatively, D is TRBD1 (6 bases). CDR1 is SGHVS, CDR2 FQNEAQ, per germline. The CDR3 sequence is 16 residues long. The ends were cut back, 5 bases at V and 5 bases at J, with 21 bases in the middle. CDR3 nucleotide sequence: TGTGCCAGCAGCGCCGACCGGGACAAACTGGGGGAGACCCAGTACTTC. Encoded protein: CASSADRDKLGETQYF.

The chain uses TRBV4-1 and TRBJ2-5; 14 bases are shared with TRBD2. V lost 1 base to trimming and J lost 2 bases; unmatched junction nucleotides: 9. In germline, CDR1 is MGHRA, CDR2 YSYEKL. This CDR3 region has 19 residues. In DNA form, the CDR3 reads TGCGCCAGCAGCCAAGTTGTGGGACTAGCGGGAGATCGGCAAGAGACCCAGTACTTC. Protein product: CASSQVVGLAGDRQETQYF.